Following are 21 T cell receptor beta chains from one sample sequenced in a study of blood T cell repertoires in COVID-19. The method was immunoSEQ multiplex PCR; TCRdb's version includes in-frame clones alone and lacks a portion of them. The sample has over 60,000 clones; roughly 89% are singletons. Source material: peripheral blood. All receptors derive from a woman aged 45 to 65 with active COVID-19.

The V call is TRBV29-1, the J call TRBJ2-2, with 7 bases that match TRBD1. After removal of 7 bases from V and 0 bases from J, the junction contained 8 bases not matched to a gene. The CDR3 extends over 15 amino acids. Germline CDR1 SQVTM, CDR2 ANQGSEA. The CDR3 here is CSASAGTANTGELFF. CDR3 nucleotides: TGCAGCGCTTCCGCCGGGACAGCGAACACCGGGGAGCTGTTTTTT.

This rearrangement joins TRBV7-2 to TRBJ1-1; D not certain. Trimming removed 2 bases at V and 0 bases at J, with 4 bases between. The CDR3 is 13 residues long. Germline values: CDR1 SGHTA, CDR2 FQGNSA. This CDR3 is CASSLPVNTEAFF. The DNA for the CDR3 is TGTGCCAGCAGCTTACCCGTGAACACTGAAGCTTTCTTT.

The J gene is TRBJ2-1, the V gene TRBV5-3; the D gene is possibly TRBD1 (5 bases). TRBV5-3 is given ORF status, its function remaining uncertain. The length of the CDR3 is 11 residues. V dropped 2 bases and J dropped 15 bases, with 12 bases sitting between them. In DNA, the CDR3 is TGTGCCAGAAGCTTATTAGGGGCGTCGTTCTTC. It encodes CARSLLGASFF.

CDR3 loop: CAWSPSRAGEAFF. CDR3 nucleotides: TGTGCCTGGAGCCCCTCGAGGGCCGGTGAAGCTTTCTTT. The rearrangement joins TRBV30 to TRBJ1-1; D not certain. The V end was cut by 3 bases, the J end by 7 bases, with 15 bases between. Germline V lookup: CDR1 GTSNPN, CDR2 SVGIG (reference sequence). The CDR3 extends over 13 amino acids.

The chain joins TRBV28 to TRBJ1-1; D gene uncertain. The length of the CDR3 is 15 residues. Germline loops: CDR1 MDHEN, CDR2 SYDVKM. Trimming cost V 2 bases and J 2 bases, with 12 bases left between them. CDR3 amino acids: CASSLARGTNTEAFF. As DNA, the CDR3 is TGTGCCAGCAGTTTAGCGCGGGGTACTAACACTGAAGCTTTCTTT.

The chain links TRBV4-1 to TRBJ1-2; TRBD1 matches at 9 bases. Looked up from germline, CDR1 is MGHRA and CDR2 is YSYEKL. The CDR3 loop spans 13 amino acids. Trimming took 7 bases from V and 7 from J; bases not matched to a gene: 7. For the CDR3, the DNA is TGCGCCAGCACTATGGACAGGGGTGGTGGCTACACCTTC. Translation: CASTMDRGGGYTF.

In DNA, the CDR3 is TGTGCCAGCAGCTCTCAGGGGATGAACACTGAAGCTTTCTTT. This gives the protein CASSSQGMNTEAFF. The chain couples TRBV5-4 to TRBJ1-1; possibly TRBD1 for D (6 bases). Germline V gene sequence: CDR1 SGHNT, CDR2 YYREEE (reference sequence). The CDR3 runs 14 residues. V lost 3 bases and J 0 bases, leaving 9 bases between the germline ends.

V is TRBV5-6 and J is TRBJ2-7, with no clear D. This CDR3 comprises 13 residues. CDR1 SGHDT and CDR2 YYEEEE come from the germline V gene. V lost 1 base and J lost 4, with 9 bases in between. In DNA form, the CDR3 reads TGTGCCAGCAGCTTGCTCAGTGGTTACGAGCAGTACTTC. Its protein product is CASSLLSGYEQYF.

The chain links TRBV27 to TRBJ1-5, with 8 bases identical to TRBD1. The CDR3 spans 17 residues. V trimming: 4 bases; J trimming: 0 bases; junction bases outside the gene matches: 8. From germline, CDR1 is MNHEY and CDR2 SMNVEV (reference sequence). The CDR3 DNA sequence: TGTGCCAGCAGTTACCGTTACAGGGGGAATAGCAATCAGCCCCAGCATTTT. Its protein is CASSYRYRGNSNQPQHF.

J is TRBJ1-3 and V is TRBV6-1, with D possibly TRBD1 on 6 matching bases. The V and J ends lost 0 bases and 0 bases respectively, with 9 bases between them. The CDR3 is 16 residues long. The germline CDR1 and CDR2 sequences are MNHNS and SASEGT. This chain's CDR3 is CASSEAQGSSGNTIYF. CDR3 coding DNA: TGTGCCAGCAGTGAAGCTCAGGGGTCCTCTGGAAACACCATATATTTT.

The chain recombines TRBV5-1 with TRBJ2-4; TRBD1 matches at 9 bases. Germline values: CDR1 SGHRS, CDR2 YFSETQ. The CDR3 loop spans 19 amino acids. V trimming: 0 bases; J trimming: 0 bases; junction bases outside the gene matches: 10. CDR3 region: CASSLAWVEDRGAKNIQYF. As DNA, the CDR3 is TGCGCCAGCAGCTTGGCCTGGGTGGAGGACAGGGGAGCCAAAAACATTCAGTACTTC.

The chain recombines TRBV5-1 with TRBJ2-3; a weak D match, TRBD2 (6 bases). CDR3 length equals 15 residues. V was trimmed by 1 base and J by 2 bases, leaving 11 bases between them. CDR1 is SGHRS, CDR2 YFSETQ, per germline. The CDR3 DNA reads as TGCGCCAGCAGCTTGACTAGCCCGAACACAGATACGCAGTATTTT. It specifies CASSLTSPNTDTQYF.

As DNA, the CDR3 is TGTGCCAGCAGCCTATCGACAAATACTAATTCACCCCTCCACTTT. Translating it yields CASSLSTNTNSPLHF. The rearrangement uses TRBV3-1 (or the pseudogene TRBV3-2) and TRBJ1-6; D unresolved. The germline V and J ends were trimmed by 4 bases and 6 bases, with 13 bases remaining between them. There are 15 residues in the CDR3. Germline V gene lookup returns CDR1 LGHDT and CDR2 YNNKEL (reference sequence).

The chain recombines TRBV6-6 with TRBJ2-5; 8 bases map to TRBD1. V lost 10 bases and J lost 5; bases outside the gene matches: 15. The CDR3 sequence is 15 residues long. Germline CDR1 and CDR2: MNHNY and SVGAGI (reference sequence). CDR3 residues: CATIDTQTGEETQYF. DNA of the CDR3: TGTGCCACCATCGATACTCAGACAGGGGAGGAGACCCAGTACTTC.

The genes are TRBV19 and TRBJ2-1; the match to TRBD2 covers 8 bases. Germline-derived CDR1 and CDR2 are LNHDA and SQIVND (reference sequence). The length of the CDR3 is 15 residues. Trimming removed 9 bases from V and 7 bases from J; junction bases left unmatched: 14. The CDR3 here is CASYPAGGAMNEQFF. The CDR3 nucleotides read TGTGCCAGCTACCCGGCGGGAGGTGCCATGAATGAGCAGTTCTTC. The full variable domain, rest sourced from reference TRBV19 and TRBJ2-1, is DGGITQSPKYLFRKEGQNVTLSCEQNLNHDAMYWYRQDPGQGLRLIYYSQIVNDFQKGDIAEGYSVSREKKESFPLTVTSAQKNPTAFYLCASYPAGGAMNEQFFGPGTRLTVL.

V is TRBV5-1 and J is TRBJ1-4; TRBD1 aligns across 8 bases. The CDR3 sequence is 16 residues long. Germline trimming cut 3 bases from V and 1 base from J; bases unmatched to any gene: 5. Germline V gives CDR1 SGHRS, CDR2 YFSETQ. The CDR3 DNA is TGCGCCAGCAGCTGGCGGACAGGGCGAACTAATGAAAAACTGTTTTTT. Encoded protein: CASSWRTGRTNEKLFF.

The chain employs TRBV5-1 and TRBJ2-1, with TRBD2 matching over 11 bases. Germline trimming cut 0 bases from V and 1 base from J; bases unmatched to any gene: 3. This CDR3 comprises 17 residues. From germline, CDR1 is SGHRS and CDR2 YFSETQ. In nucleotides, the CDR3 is TGCGCCAGCAGCTTGGTAACTAGCGGGAGATCCTACAATGAGCAGTTCTTC. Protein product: CASSLVTSGRSYNEQFF.

The CDR3 loop is CASMDRANYGYTF. CDR3 nucleotide sequence: TGTGCCAGTATGGACAGGGCTAACTATGGCTACACCTTC. This rearrangement joins TRBV19 to TRBJ1-2; 8 bases are shared with TRBD1. This CDR3 has 13 amino acids. Trimming at V came to 7 bases and at J to 0 bases, leaving 1 base not matched to a gene. The V gene's germline CDR1 is LNHDA and CDR2 SQIVND (reference sequence).

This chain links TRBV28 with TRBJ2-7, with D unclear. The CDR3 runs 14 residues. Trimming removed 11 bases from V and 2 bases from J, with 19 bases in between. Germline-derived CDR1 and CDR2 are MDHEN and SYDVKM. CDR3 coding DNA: TGTGCCGCAGGCCTAACACAGCCCGCCTACGAGCAGTACTTC. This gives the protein CAAGLTQPAYEQYF.

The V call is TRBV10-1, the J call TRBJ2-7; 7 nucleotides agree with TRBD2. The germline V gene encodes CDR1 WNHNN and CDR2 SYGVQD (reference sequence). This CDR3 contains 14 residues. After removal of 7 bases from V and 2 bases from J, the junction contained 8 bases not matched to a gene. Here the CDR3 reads CASTGVAGAYEQYF. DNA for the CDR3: TGCGCCAGCACGGGGGTCGCGGGGGCCTACGAGCAGTACTTC.

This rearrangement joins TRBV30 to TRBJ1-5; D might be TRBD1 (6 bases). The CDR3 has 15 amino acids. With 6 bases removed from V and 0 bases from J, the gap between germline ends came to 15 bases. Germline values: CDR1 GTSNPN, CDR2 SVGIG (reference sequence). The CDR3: CACEAGAFSNQPQHF. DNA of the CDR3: TGTGCCTGCGAGGCGGGGGCTTTTAGCAATCAGCCCCAGCATTTT.